The entry below gives a single T cell receptor (beta chain) sequence along with its context. The sample comes from a study of somatic mutations in cytotoxic T cells in rheumatoid arthritis. In the study overall: At nearly 100% purity, some V beta antibody-stained T-cell populations were flow-sorted, and these included V beta1+ cells that were sequenced for TCRB.

TCRdb's copy holds only in-frame clones and misses some; the assay was immunoSEQ multiplex PCR. The table shows 15,000 to 20,000 clones, with over 60% occurring only once. Unmatched junction bases numbered 9, after V lost 3 bases and J lost 3 bases. The CDR3 length is 16 residues. Germline lookup yields CDR1 PRHDT and CDR2 FYEKMQ (reference sequence). The sequencing sample was made of CD8+ T cells sorted from blood. This receptor was taken from an adult with rheumatoid arthritis. V and J are TRBV13 and TRBJ1-2; 8 positions agree with TRBD1. CDR3: CASSFQTGDSYYGYTF. CDR3 sequence (DNA): TGTGCCAGCAGCTTCCAGACAGGGGACTCCTACTATGGCTACACCTTC.